This T cell receptor (beta chain) was identified during a study of PD-L1 blockade in urothelial cancer. About the study: Between 0 and 3 prior chemotherapy regimens had been given to patients. Blood underwent analysis 3 weeks (second dose) and 6 weeks after treatment began. Median T cell yield per blood sample was about 140,000 cells.

Deletions cut 4 bases from V and 4 bases from J, with 9 bases between. The germline V gene encodes CDR1 SGHRS and CDR2 YFSETQ. The CDR3 consists of 13 residues. Of note for this clone: Its cognate antigen is unknown.

Study findings and constraints: Pretreatment clonality of the blood TCR repertoire below the median was predictive of superior survival.

The time point was: peripheral blood 6 weeks after treatment start. Assay used: immunoSEQ multiplex PCR; TCRdb lists only in-frame clones, some missing. The sample lists around 46,000 clones, 88% occurring once. This TCR derives from a man aged 60 to 75 with urothelial cancer. The source was PBMCs, collected around atezolizumab (anti-PD-L1) treatment. The rearrangement uses TRBV5-1 and TRBJ2-1; TRBD1 might be the D (6 bases). CDR3 bases: TGCGCCAGCAGCGCGGACAGTTACAATGAGCAGTTCTTC. It translates to CASSADSYNEQFF.